Listed here is a single T cell receptor beta chain. The data originate from a study of PD-L1 blockade in urothelial cancer. Study details: The patients had undergone anywhere from 0 to 3 prior chemotherapy regimens.

The CDR3 runs 14 residues. The V gene end was trimmed by 4 bases and the J gene end by 4 bases; junction bases not matched to a gene: 4. CDR1 is SGHAT, CDR2 FQNNGV, per germline. Regarding time point: peripheral blood 6 weeks after treatment start. Measured with immunoSEQ multiplex PCR; TCRdb has only the in-frame clones, and not every one. The table records more than 40,000 clones, around four fifths of them present only once. The input for sequencing was PBMCs, taken around atezolizumab (anti-PD-L1) treatment. The chain has TRBV11-2 and TRBJ2-7, with 10 bases fitting TRBD2. The source is a man aged 55 to 70 with urothelial cancer. The CDR3 coding sequence is TGTGCCAGCAGCTGGACTAGCGGTCGGTACGAGCAGTACTTC. This encodes CASSWTSGRYEQYF.